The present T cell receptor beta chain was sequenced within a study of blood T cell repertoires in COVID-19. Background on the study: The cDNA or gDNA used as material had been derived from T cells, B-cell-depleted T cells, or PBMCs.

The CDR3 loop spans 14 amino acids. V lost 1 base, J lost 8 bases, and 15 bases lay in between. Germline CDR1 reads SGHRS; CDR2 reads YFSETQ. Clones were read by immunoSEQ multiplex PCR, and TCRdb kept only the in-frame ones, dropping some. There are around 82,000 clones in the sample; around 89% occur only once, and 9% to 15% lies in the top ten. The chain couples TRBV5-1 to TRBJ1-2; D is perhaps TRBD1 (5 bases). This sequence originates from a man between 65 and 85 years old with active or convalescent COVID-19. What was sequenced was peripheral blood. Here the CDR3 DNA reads TGCGCCAGCAGCTTGAGTCAGGGTCCTGTAGGCTACACCTTC. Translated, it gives CASSLSQGPVGYTF.